These 15 T cell receptor beta chains share one sample of origin, sequenced in a study of blood T cell repertoires in COVID-19. Generated by immunoSEQ multiplex PCR, the TCRdb table keeps only in-frame clones and is missing some. The sample contains 45,000 to 55,000 clones, 80% to 90% of which appear only once. Input material: peripheral blood. These receptors were collected from a human donor in a cohort sampled during active COVID-19.

The CDR3 DNA sequence: TGTGCCAGCAGTTCCCTTGGCGGGGGGGCGGTAGATACGCAGTATTTT. Amino acid sequence: CASSSLGGGAVDTQYF. The genes are TRBV6-5 and TRBJ2-3, with 9 bases aligning to TRBD2. The CDR3 runs 16 residues. The trim removed 4 bases at V and 5 bases at J, leaving 10 bases unmatched. Germline values: CDR1 MNHEY, CDR2 SVGAGI.

CDR3 nucleotide sequence: TGTGCCAGCAGCCAAACCCCGAGCTACAATGAGCAGTTCTTC. Protein product: CASSQTPSYNEQFF. The chain links TRBV3-1 (or the pseudogene TRBV3-2) to TRBJ2-1, with D unresolved. V was clipped by 2 bases and J by 3 bases, with 8 bases between them. The V gene's germline CDR1 is LGHDT and CDR2 YNNKEL (reference sequence). This CDR3 is built from 14 residues.

CDR3 coding DNA: TGTGCCAGCAGCTTAGAAAGGGGTAGGGGTGGCACAGATACGCAGTATTTT. It yields the protein CASSLERGRGGTDTQYF. V gene TRBV11-2 combines with J gene TRBJ2-3; perhaps TRBD1 as D (5 bases). CDR1 and CDR2 (germline): SGHAT, FQNNGV. CDR3 length: 17 residues. V lost 0 bases and J lost 1, with 14 bases in between.

V and J are TRBV2 and TRBJ2-2, with 7 bases that match TRBD1. The CDR3 spans 13 residues. The trim removed 7 bases at V and 4 bases at J, leaving 3 bases unmatched. The germline gives CDR1 SNHLY, CDR2 FYNNEI. CDR3 sequence (DNA): TGTGCCAGCACGGGACAGCCCACCGGGGAGCTGTTTTTT. The encoded protein is CASTGQPTGELFF.

The rearrangement joins TRBV2 to TRBJ1-3, with 9 bases fitting TRBD1. V lost 8 bases and J lost 8; bases outside the gene matches: 4. This CDR3 is 12 amino acids long. Germline assignment: CDR1 SNHLY and CDR2 FYNNEI. The CDR3 sequence is CASGDRVDTIYF. CDR3 nucleotides: TGTGCCAGCGGGGACAGGGTAGACACCATATATTTT.

The rearrangement uses TRBV7-9 and TRBJ2-3; D unclear. This CDR3 spans 18 amino acids. CDR1 SEHNR and CDR2 FQNEAQ come from the germline V gene (reference sequence). V dropped 5 bases and J dropped 6 bases, with 27 bases sitting between them. CDR3 loop: CASSTRPLTQATLDTQYF. The CDR3 region has the DNA TGTGCCAGCAGCACCAGACCTTTGACCCAGGCGACCCTGGATACGCAGTATTTT.

The chain carries TRBV10-3 and TRBJ2-1; 7 nucleotides align to TRBD1. The V and J ends lost 6 bases and 0 bases, in that order; junction bases with no gene match: 5. The CDR3 is 15 residues long. CDR1 ENHRY and CDR2 SYGVKD come from the germline V gene. The CDR3 DNA sequence: TGTGCCATCAGCCAACGGGACAGCTCCTACAATGAGCAGTTCTTC. It codes for CAISQRDSSYNEQFF.

The chain employs TRBV27 and TRBJ2-7, with 12 bases aligning to TRBD1. Germline lookup yields CDR1 MNHEY and CDR2 SMNVEV (reference sequence). The CDR3 sequence is 14 residues long. After removal of 7 bases from V and 4 bases from J, the junction contained 5 bases not matched to a gene. CDR3 sequence (DNA): TGTGCCAGCACCGGGACAGGGGGCGTATACGAGCAGTACTTC. Its translation: CASTGTGGVYEQYF.

The gene calls are TRBV19 and TRBJ2-7; D possibly corresponds to TRBD2 (6 bases). Germline CDR1 is LNHDA and CDR2 is SQIVND (reference sequence). Between the trimmed V and J ends, which lost 4 bases and 5 bases, there was a span of 21 bases. The CDR3 is 16 residues long. The chain's CDR3 is CASSRQLPGSGNEQYF. CDR3 nucleotide sequence: TGTGCCAGTAGTAGGCAGCTCCCCGGGAGTGGAAACGAGCAGTACTTC.

The CDR3 loop reads CASSSLAGVTGELFF. The CDR3 DNA reads as TGTGCCAGCAGTAGCCTAGCGGGAGTCACCGGGGAGCTGTTTTTT. The chain joins TRBV6-5 to TRBJ2-2; 10 nucleotides line up with TRBD2. This CDR3 has 15 residues. The V and J ends lost 5 bases and 4 bases, in that order; junction bases with no gene match: 4. Germline V gene sequence: CDR1 MNHEY, CDR2 SVGAGI.

This chain joins TRBV9 and TRBJ1-4; 7 bases match TRBD1. The CDR3 is made up of 15 amino acids. With V trimmed by 0 bases and J by 7 bases, 6 bases remained unmatched. Germline CDR1 and CDR2: SGDLS and YYNGEE. The chain's CDR3 is CASSVDEGASEKLFF. In nucleotides, the CDR3 is TGTGCCAGCAGCGTAGATGAGGGGGCAAGTGAAAAACTGTTTTTT.

The rearrangement joins TRBV5-1 to TRBJ2-5, with 9 bases identical to TRBD2. The CDR3 spans 15 residues. Germline V CDR1 and CDR2: SGHRS, YFSETQ. Trimming removed 4 bases from V and 2 bases from J; junction bases left unmatched: 6. CDR3 coding DNA: TGCGCCAGCAGCGAAAGCGGGGGGCCTCAAGAGACCCAGTACTTC. Protein: CASSESGGPQETQYF.

This chain uses TRBV4-3 with TRBJ2-3; 7 positions match TRBD2. The CDR3 length is 14 residues. V gave up 0 bases and J gave up 6 bases; unmatched junction bases: 3. Germline assignment: CDR1 LGHNA and CDR2 YSLEER. The CDR3 here is CASSQDRGVDTQYF. CDR3 coding DNA: TGCGCCAGCAGCCAAGATCGGGGGGTGGATACGCAGTATTTT.

CDR3 nucleotide sequence: TGTGCCAGCAGTCTACTAGGAGGGGTTTCGAGAGGACGACCCCAGCATTTT. The encoded protein is CASSLLGGVSRGRPQHF. The chain is built from TRBV28 and TRBJ1-5, with D possibly matching TRBD1 (5 bases). Per germline, CDR1 MDHEN and CDR2 SYDVKM. The CDR3 runs 17 residues. Between the trimmed V and J ends, which lost 5 bases and 10 bases, there was a span of 27 bases.

This rearrangement joins TRBV6-1 to TRBJ2-3; D is unresolved. Germline V CDR1 and CDR2: MNHNS, SASEGT. The CDR3 is 13 residues long. The V and J ends lost 2 bases and 8 bases respectively, with 11 bases between them. The CDR3 is CASSERPGGTQYF. The DNA for the CDR3 is TGTGCCAGCAGTGAACGGCCTGGCGGTACGCAGTATTTT.